The 22 T cell receptor beta chains listed next were all sequenced from one sample in a study of somatic mutations in cytotoxic T cells in rheumatoid arthritis. Repertoires were generated with immunoSEQ multiplex PCR, while TCRdb's copy carries only in-frame clones and drops some. This table has about 7,000 clones, about 81% appearing once. The sample taken for sequencing was CD8+ T cells sorted from blood. The receptors derive from an adult with rheumatoid arthritis.

This clone appeared a few times. The V gene is TRBV19, the J gene TRBJ1-1; no clear D. This CDR3 spans 13 amino acids. The germline gives CDR1 LNHDA, CDR2 SQIVND (reference sequence). Trimming took 6 bases from V and 6 from J, leaving 14 bases between them. The CDR3 nucleotides are TGTGCCAGTAGGGGCAGCCTCTCCTCTGAAGCTTTCTTT. It encodes CASRGSLSSEAFF. Variable domain in full (rest from reference TRBV19 and TRBJ1-1): DGGITQSPKYLFRKEGQNVTLSCEQNLNHDAMYWYRQDPGQGLRLIYYSQIVNDFQKGDIAEGYSVSREKKESFPLTVTSAQKNPTAFYLCASRGSLSSEAFFGQGTRLTVV.

This clone appeared once. This chain joins TRBV5-8 and TRBJ1-5; 7 bases are a match to TRBD1. The germline V gene has CDR1 SGHTS and CDR2 YDEGEE. The CDR3 is 14 residues long. V was pared by 7 bases and J by 5 bases, with 9 bases of the junction left unmatched. CDR3 region: CASGKQGSYQPQHF. The CDR3 nucleotides read TGTGCCAGCGGCAAACAGGGGTCTTATCAGCCCCAGCATTTT.

This chain uses TRBV6-5 with TRBJ2-7; 8 bases fit TRBD2. This CDR3 is built from 15 residues. The junction had 9 bases not matched to a gene; V was cut back by 5 bases and J by 3 bases. Germline V gene data show CDR1 as MNHEY and CDR2 as SVGAGI. The CDR3 reads CASSQSGGLLYEQYF. As DNA, the CDR3 is TGTGCCAGCAGTCAAAGCGGGGGCCTTCTCTACGAGCAGTACTTC.

The J gene is TRBJ2-5, the V gene TRBV30; a weak D match, TRBD2 (7 bases). CDR3 size: 18 residues. Looked up from germline, CDR1 is GTSNPN and CDR2 is SVGIG (reference sequence). V lost 0 bases and J 0 bases, leaving 20 bases between the germline ends. In DNA form, the CDR3 reads TGTGCCTGGAGTGTATGGCCCCCTTCCGGGGGGCACCAAGAGACCCAGTACTTC. Translation: CAWSVWPPSGGHQETQYF.

This clone was recorded only once. CDR3 sequence: CASSQVDRQEYEQYF. CDR3 DNA sequence: TGCGCCAGCAGCCAAGTAGACAGGCAGGAATACGAGCAGTACTTC. The rearrangement links TRBV4-1 to TRBJ2-7; tentative D call: TRBD1 (6 bases). Trimming pared 1 base from V and 4 bases from J, leaving 14 bases between. CDR1 and CDR2 from the germline V gene are MGHRA and YSYEKL. The CDR3 runs 15 residues.

The genes are TRBV27 and TRBJ1-2, with TRBD1 matching 8 bases. Trimming cost V 6 bases and J 7 bases; bases outside gene matches: 10. The CDR3 consists of 14 residues. The V gene's germline CDR1 is MNHEY and CDR2 SMNVEV (reference sequence). The CDR3 loop is CASRRQGRWGGYTF. CDR3 sequence (DNA): TGTGCCAGCAGGAGACAGGGGCGATGGGGTGGCTACACCTTC.

The table lists this clone with a few counts. The gene calls are TRBV6-5 and TRBJ2-2, with a tentative D call TRBD1 (5 bases). The CDR3 has 15 residues. Per the germline V gene, CDR1 is MNHEY and CDR2 is SVGAGI. The ends were cut back, 4 bases at V and 1 base at J, with 10 bases in the middle. The CDR3 sequence: CASSSDIWNTGELFF. CDR3 sequence (DNA): TGTGCCAGCAGTTCGGACATTTGGAACACCGGGGAGCTGTTTTTT.

The sample holds one count of this clone. The chain links TRBV5-4 to TRBJ2-6; D is ambiguous. The germline CDR1 and CDR2 sequences are SGHNT and YYREEE (reference sequence). The CDR3 consists of 16 residues. Trimming left V 0 bases short and J 4 bases short, with 11 bases between. The CDR3 bases are TGTGCCAGCAGCTTGGCCACCCGAATAGGGGCCAACGTCCTGACTTTC. Its translation: CASSLATRIGANVLTF.

The chain joins TRBV9 to TRBJ1-2; 7 nucleotides agree with TRBD1. The CDR3 is 12 residues long. The trim removed 4 bases at V and 5 bases at J, leaving 2 bases unmatched. The germline V gene encodes CDR1 SGDLS and CDR2 YYNGEE. CDR3 nucleotides: TGTGCCAGCAGCTTACAGGGGTATGGCTACACCTTC. Amino acids: CASSLQGYGYTF.

The V and J genes are TRBV29-1 and TRBJ1-1; 7 positions match TRBD1. This CDR3 contains 12 residues. V gave up 5 bases and J gave up 6 bases; unmatched junction bases: 6. From germline, CDR1 is SQVTM and CDR2 ANQGSEA. The DNA for the CDR3 is TGCAGCGTTAGCCGGGGACAGCCTGAAGCTTTCTTT. Its protein product is CSVSRGQPEAFF.

The chain links TRBV28 to TRBJ2-7; no reliable D call. V lost 1 base and J 7 bases, leaving 8 bases between the germline ends. The CDR3 is 12 residues long. Per germline, CDR1 MDHEN and CDR2 SYDVKM. In DNA form, the CDR3 reads TGTGCCAGCAGTTTATTACTTAGGGAGCAGTACTTC. This gives the protein CASSLLLREQYF. Full variable domain (remainder filled in from reference TRBV28 and TRBJ2-7): DVKVTQSSRYLVKRTGEKVFLECVQDMDHENMFWYRQDPGLGLRLIYFSYDVKMKEKGDIPEGYSVSREKKERFSLILESASTNQTSMYLCASSLLLREQYFGPGTRLTVT.

This chain joins TRBV11-2 and TRBJ2-1; no clear D. The V gene lost 8 bases and the J gene lost 1 base, with 0 bases spanning the gap. This CDR3 comprises 10 residues. Germline values: CDR1 SGHAT, CDR2 FQNNGV. CDR3 DNA: TGTGCCAGCTCCTACAATGAGCAGTTCTTC. Amino acid sequence: CASSYNEQFF.

This chain uses TRBV15 with TRBJ1-5; a weak D match, TRBD1 (6 bases). Germline values: CDR1 LNHNV, CDR2 YYDKDF (reference sequence). The CDR3 loop spans 15 amino acids. V lost 2 bases and J 6 bases, leaving 14 bases between the germline ends. The CDR3 loop is CATSRSDSEGQPQHF. The CDR3 DNA sequence: TGTGCCACCAGCAGATCGGACAGTGAAGGTCAGCCCCAGCATTTT.

This chain links TRBV29-1 with TRBJ2-7; weak D call: TRBD1 (6 bases). CDR3 length: 12 residues. CDR1 SQVTM and CDR2 ANQGSEA come from the germline V gene. Trimming cost V 5 bases and J 3 bases, with 11 bases left between them. The CDR3 region is CSVTGTLYEQYF. CDR3 bases: TGCAGCGTTACCGGGACACTCTACGAGCAGTACTTC.

The J gene is TRBJ2-3, the V gene TRBV6-5; 8 positions agree with TRBD2. Germline lookup yields CDR1 MNHEY and CDR2 SVGAGI. V shed 0 bases and J 2 bases; nucleotides not matched to a gene: 4. CDR3 length: 16 amino acids. CDR3 loop: CASSYSGSGNTDTQYF. The CDR3 bases are TGTGCCAGCAGTTACTCGGGTAGCGGGAACACAGATACGCAGTATTTT.

The gene calls are TRBV28 and TRBJ2-3; no firm D call. CDR3 size: 17 residues. Germline V gene lookup returns CDR1 MDHEN and CDR2 SYDVKM. The V and J ends lost 3 bases and 1 base respectively, with 17 bases between them. The CDR3, as DNA: TGTGCCAGCAGTTTGTCGCCTCTTCGACTGGGCACAGATACGCAGTATTTT. Protein product: CASSLSPLRLGTDTQYF.

Only a few counts were recorded for this clone. The chain joins TRBV30 to TRBJ2-7; 8 bases match TRBD1. Trimming cost V 1 base and J 4 bases; bases outside gene matches: 9. This CDR3 contains 15 residues. Germline CDR1 reads GTSNPN; CDR2 reads SVGIG (reference sequence). CDR3 DNA sequence: TGTGCCTGGAGTGCCACCGGGACAGGAGTATACGAGCAGTACTTC. This sequence encodes CAWSATGTGVYEQYF.

By frequency in the sample, this clone is medium-sized. The gene calls are TRBV5-4 and TRBJ2-5; weak D call: TRBD2 (8 bases). Germline CDR1 SGHNT, CDR2 YYREEE (reference sequence). This CDR3 region has 16 residues. The V end was cut by 2 bases, the J end by 0 bases, with 14 bases between. The CDR3 sequence: CASSLLSGTDQETQYF. CDR3 nucleotide sequence: TGTGCCAGCAGCTTACTTAGCGGGACAGACCAAGAGACCCAGTACTTC. The full variable domain, rest sourced from reference TRBV5-4 and TRBJ2-5, is ETGVTQSPTHLIKTRGQQVTLRCSSQSGHNTVSWYQQALGQGPQFIFQYYREEENGRGNFPPRFSGLQFPNYSSELNVNALELDDSALYLCASSLLSGTDQETQYFGPGTRLLVL.

V usage is TRBV5-6 and J usage is TRBJ2-3, with 8 bases that match TRBD1. From germline, CDR1 is SGHDT and CDR2 YYEEEE. J gave up 5 bases and V 4 bases, and 12 bases lay outside the gene matches. The length of the CDR3 is 16 residues. CDR3 in DNA: TGTGCCAGCAGCCTGAGGACAGGGCATCTCGGAGATACGCAGTATTTT. Translation: CASSLRTGHLGDTQYF.

The gene calls are TRBV5-4 and TRBJ1-6; 9 bases align to TRBD1. The germline CDR1 and CDR2 sequences are SGHNT and YYREEE (reference sequence). CDR3 length equals 14 residues. The ends lost 5 bases at V and 10 bases at J; junction bases unmatched: 7. The CDR3 protein is CASRAGTGNSPLHF. The CDR3 DNA is TGTGCCAGCAGGGCCGGGACAGGGAACTCACCCCTCCACTTT.

This chain connects TRBV11-2 to TRBJ1-4; 7 positions match TRBD1. Trimming removed 2 bases from V and 5 bases from J; junction bases left unmatched: 8. This CDR3 has 16 residues. Germline V lookup: CDR1 SGHAT, CDR2 FQNNGV. The CDR3 protein is CASSLLPKGQNEKLFF. The DNA for the CDR3 is TGTGCCAGCAGCTTACTACCCAAGGGACAGAATGAAAAACTGTTTTTT.

The genes are TRBV2 and TRBJ2-3; D is ambiguous. The CDR3 contains 11 residues. V lost 2 bases and J 5 bases, leaving 2 bases between the germline ends. Germline CDR1 reads SNHLY; CDR2 reads FYNNEI. The CDR3 spells CASSELDTQYF. DNA of the CDR3: TGTGCCAGCAGTGAACTAGATACGCAGTATTTT.